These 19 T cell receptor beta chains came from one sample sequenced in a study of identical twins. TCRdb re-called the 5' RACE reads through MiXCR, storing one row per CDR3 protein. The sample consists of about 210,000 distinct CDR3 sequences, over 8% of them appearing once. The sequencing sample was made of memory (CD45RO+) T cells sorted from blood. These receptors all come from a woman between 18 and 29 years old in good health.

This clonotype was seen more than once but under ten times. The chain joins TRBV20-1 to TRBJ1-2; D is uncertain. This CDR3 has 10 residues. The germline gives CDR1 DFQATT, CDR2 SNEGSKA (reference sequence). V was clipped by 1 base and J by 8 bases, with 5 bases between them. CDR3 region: CSARGGGYTF. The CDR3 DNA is TGCAGTGCTAGAGGCGGAGGCTACACCTTC.

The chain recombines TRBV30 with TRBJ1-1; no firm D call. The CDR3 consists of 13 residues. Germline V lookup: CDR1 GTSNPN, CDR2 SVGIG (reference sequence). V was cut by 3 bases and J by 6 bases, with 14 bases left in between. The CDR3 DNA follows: TGTGCCTGGAGGCACCTCGCCCCCCCTGAAGCTTTCTTT. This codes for CAWRHLAPPEAFF.

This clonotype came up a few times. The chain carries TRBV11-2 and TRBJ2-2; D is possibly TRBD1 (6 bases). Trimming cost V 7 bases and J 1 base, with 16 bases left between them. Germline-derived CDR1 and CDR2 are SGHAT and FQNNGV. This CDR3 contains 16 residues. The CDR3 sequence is CASTNTGTLNTGELFF. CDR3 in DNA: TGTGCCAGCACCAATACCGGGACACTGAACACCGGGGAGCTGTTTTTT.

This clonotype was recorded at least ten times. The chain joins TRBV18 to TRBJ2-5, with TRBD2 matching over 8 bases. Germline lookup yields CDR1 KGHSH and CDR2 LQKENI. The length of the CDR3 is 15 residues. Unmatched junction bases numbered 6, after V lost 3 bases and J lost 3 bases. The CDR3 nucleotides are TGTGCCAGCTCACCCCCAAGCGGGAGTAAAGAGACCCAGTACTTC. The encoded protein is CASSPPSGSKETQYF.

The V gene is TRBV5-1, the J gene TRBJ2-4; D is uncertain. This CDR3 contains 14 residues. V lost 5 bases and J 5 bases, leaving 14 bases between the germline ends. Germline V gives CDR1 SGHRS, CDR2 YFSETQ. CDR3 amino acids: CASSRAPSQNIQYF. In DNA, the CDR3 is TGCGCCAGCAGTCGGGCCCCCTCCCAAAACATTCAGTACTTC.

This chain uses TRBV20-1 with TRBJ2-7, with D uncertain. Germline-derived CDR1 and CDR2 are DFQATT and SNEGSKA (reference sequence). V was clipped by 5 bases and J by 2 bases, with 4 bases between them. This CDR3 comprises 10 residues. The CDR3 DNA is TGCAGTGCTTCGACCTACGAGCAGTACTTC. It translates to CSASTYEQYF.

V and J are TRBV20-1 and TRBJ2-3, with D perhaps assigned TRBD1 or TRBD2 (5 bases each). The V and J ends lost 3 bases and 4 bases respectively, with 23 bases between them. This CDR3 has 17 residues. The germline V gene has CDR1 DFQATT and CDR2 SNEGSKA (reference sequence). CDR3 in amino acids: CSASVTRGSLSPDTQYF. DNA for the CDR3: TGCAGTGCTAGTGTCACCCGGGGCAGCCTGAGCCCAGATACGCAGTATTTT.

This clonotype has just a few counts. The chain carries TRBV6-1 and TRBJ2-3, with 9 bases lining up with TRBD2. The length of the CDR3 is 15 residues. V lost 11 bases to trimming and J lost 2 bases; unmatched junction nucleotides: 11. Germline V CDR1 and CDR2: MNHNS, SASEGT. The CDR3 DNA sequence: TGTGCCTCACGAGAAGCTAGCGGGGTCACAGATACGCAGTATTTT. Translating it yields CASREASGVTDTQYF.

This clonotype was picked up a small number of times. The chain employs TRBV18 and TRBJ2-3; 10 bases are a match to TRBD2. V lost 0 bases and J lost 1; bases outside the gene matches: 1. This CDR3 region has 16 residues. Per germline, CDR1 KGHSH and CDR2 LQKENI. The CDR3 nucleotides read TGTGCCAGCTCACCACCACTAGCGGGGCGCACAGATACGCAGTATTTT. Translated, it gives CASSPPLAGRTDTQYF.

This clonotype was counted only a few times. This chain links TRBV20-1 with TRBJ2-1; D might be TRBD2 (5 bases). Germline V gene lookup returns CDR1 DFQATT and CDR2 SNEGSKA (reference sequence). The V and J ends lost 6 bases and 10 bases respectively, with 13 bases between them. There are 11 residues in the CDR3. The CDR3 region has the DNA TGCAGTGCGCGGAGGACGCGGGAGCAGTTCTTC. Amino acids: CSARRTREQFF.

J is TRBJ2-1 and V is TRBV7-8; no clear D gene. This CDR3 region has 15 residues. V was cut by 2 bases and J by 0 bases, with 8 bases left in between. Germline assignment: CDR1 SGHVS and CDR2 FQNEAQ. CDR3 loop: CASSLTTSSYNEQFF. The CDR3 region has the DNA TGTGCCAGCAGCTTAACCACAAGCTCCTACAATGAGCAGTTCTTC.

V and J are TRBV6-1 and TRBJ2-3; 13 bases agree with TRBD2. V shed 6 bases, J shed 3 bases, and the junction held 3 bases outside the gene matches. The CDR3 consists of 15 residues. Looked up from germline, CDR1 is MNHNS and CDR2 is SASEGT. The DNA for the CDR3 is TGTGCCAGCAGACTAGCGGGAGGGAGGACAGATACGCAGTATTTT. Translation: CASRLAGGRTDTQYF.

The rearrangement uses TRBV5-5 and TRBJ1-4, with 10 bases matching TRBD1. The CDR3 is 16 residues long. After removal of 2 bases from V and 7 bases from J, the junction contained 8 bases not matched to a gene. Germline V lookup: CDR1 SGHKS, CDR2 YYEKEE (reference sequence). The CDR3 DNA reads TGTGCCAGCAGCTTATTACCGGGACAGGGGAGTGAAAAACTGTTTTTT. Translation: CASSLLPGQGSEKLFF.

The CDR3 bases are TGCGCCAGCAGCTTTCAGGGTATGAATTCACCCCTCCACTTT. It codes for CASSFQGMNSPLHF. The gene calls are TRBV5-1 and TRBJ1-6, with D possibly TRBD1 on 5 matching bases. Germline V lookup: CDR1 SGHRS, CDR2 YFSETQ. The CDR3 sequence is 14 residues long. V lost 2 bases and J lost 7, with 10 bases in between.

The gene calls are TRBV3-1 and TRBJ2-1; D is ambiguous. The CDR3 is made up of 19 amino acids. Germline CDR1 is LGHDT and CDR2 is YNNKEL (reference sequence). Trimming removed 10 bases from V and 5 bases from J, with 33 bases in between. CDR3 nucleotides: TGTGCCACCTGCAAGCAGGTCCGGAAACCGCGCTGGGTCGACAATGAGCAGTTCTTC. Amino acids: CATCKQVRKPRWVDNEQFF.

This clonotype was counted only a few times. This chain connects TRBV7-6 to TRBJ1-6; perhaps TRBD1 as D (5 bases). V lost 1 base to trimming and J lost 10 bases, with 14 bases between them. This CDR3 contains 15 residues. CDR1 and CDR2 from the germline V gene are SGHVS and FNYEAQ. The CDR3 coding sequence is TGTGCCAGCAGCTTAGAGTCGGGGGTCGGGTCACCCCTCCACTTT. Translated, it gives CASSLESGVGSPLHF.

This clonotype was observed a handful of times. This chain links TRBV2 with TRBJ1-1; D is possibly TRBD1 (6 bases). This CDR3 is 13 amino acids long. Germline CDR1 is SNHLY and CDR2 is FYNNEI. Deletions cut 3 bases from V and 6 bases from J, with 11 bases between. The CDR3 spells CASSDRGWSEAFF. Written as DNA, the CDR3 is TGTGCCAGCAGTGACAGGGGCTGGTCTGAAGCTTTCTTT. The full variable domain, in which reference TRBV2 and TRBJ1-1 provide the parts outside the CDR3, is EPEVTQTPSHQVTQMGQEVILRCVPISNHLYFYWYRQILGQKVEFLVSFYNNEISEKSEIFDDQFSVERPDGSNFTLKIRSTKLEDSAMYFCASSDRGWSEAFFGQGTRLTVV.

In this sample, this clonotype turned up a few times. Here the CDR3 DNA reads TGTGCCAGCAGCATCGACAGGGCAGATACGCAGTATTTT. It encodes CASSIDRADTQYF. V and J are TRBV11-2 and TRBJ2-3; 7 nucleotides line up with TRBD1. CDR3 length: 13 residues. V was clipped by 5 bases and J by 4 bases; unmatched bases: 3. CDR1 is SGHAT and CDR2 is FQNNGV in the germline V gene. The full variable domain, with the rest looked up from reference TRBV11-2 and TRBJ2-3, is EAGVAQSPRYKIIEKRQSVAFWCNPISGHATLYWYQQILGQGPKLLIQFQNNGVVDDSQLPKDRFSAERLKGVDSTLKIQPAKLEDSAVYLCASSIDRADTQYFGPGTRLTVL.

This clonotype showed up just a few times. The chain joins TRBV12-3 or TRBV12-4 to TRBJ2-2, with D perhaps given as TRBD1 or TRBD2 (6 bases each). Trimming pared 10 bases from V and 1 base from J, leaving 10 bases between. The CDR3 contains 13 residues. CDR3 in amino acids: CATEGQNTGELFF. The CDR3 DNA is TGTGCCACGGAGGGACAGAACACCGGGGAGCTGTTTTTT.